The TCR beta chain under discussion was sequenced for a study of blood T cell repertoires in COVID-19. At the level of the study: Acute-phase and convalescent COVID-19 samples originated in the United States, Italy and Spain. The analysed material was cDNA or gDNA that came from T cells, B-cell-depleted T cells, or PBMCs.

V lost 3 bases to trimming and J lost 9 bases, with 21 bases between them. CDR1 and CDR2 from the germline V gene are KGHSH and LQKENI. CDR3 length: 17 residues. Study processing details: Researchers report that nucleated cell counts were estimated from reference gene primer amplification. This table comes from immunoSEQ multiplex PCR, and its TCRdb copy is limited to in-frame clones, with some not included. The D gene and trimming were derived from the DNA, and the V and J assignments and clone size from that table. Found here are hundreds of thousands of clones, about 80% of them singletons; the top ten hold 4.5% to 6%. This clone appeared a few times.

J is TRBJ1-6 and V is TRBV18, with D possibly TRBD1 on 6 matching bases. The clonotype was recovered from a woman of 80 years or more with active or convalescent COVID-19. The sample comprised peripheral blood. CDR3 sequence (DNA): TGTGCCAGCTCACCCGATGCGGGGGCGCGAGGTCGTTCACCCCTCCACTTT. Translation gives CASSPDAGARGRSPLHF.